This T cell receptor (beta chain) was retrieved from a study of identical twins. V was cut by 5 bases and J by 3 bases, with 11 bases left in between. The V gene's germline CDR1 is SGHTA and CDR2 FQGNSA. The CDR3 spans 14 residues. This clonotype was observed at least ten times. TCRdb redid the calling of the 5' RACE reads with MiXCR, one entry per CDR3 protein. The data show hundreds of thousands of distinct CDR3 sequences, about 7.5% seen once. These sequences were also reported in another study, on yellow fever vaccine responses in identical twins.

V gene TRBV7-2 combines with J gene TRBJ1-5; TRBD1 might be the D (6 bases). This receptor was taken from a woman aged 18 to 35 in good health. Sequencing input: memory (CD45RO+) T cells sorted from blood. CDR3 nucleotides: TGTGCCAGCAGCGCAGACAGGTACAATCAGCCCCAGCATTTT. Its translation: CASSADRYNQPQHF.